Below, 29 T cell receptor beta chains from the same sample are listed, as sequenced in a study of beta chain features in type 1 diabetes. Sequencing targeted expressed TCRB transcripts, as all isolated RNA had been reverse transcribed. Assay used: immunoSEQ multiplex PCR; TCRdb lists only in-frame clones, some missing. This sample carries some 150,000 clones, about 9.7% of them seen once, and the ten largest clones take about 0.6%. Material for sequencing was central memory CD4+ T cells from blood. These TCRs come from a woman in her thirties or forties in good health.

This clone has just a few counts. The chain links TRBV7-2 to TRBJ1-5, with D possibly matching TRBD1 (5 bases). The CDR3 sequence is 15 residues long. V lost 2 bases, J lost 0 bases, and 8 bases lay in between. Per germline, CDR1 SGHTA and CDR2 FQGNSA. DNA of the CDR3: TGTGCCAGCAGCTTAACAGGACCTAGCAATCAGCCCCAGCATTTT. This encodes CASSLTGPSNQPQHF.

The table lists this clone with many counts. This sequence joins TRBV25-1 and TRBJ1-2, with D possibly TRBD1 on 5 matching bases. Trimming stripped 0 bases from V and 6 bases from J, with 8 bases between. CDR1 is MGHDK, CDR2 SYGVNS, per germline. The CDR3 contains 13 residues. The CDR3 spells CASSEYDSNGYTF. The CDR3 DNA reads as TGTGCCAGCAGTGAATATGACAGTAATGGCTACACCTTC.

The table lists this clone with a few counts. This sequence joins TRBV20-1 and TRBJ2-1; 10 bases agree with TRBD1. V lost 1 base, J lost 16 bases, and 4 bases stayed unmatched. The CDR3 extends over 11 amino acids. The germline CDR1 and CDR2 sequences are DFQATT and SNEGSKA (reference sequence). CDR3 nucleotides: TGCAGTGCTAGAGGGGACAGGGGTTTTTTCTTC. Translating it yields CSARGDRGFFF.

The chain has TRBV6-5 and TRBJ1-2; D is ambiguous. The germline V and J ends were trimmed by 2 bases and 0 bases, with 10 bases remaining between them. Germline V gene data show CDR1 as MNHEY and CDR2 as SVGAGI. The CDR3 length is 15 residues. CDR3 coding DNA: TGTGCCAGCAGTTACGGCCATCTAGCTAACTATGGCTACACCTTC. Protein product: CASSYGHLANYGYTF.

This clone has just a few counts. This chain links TRBV9 with TRBJ2-5; TRBD2 aligns across 10 bases. The germline gives CDR1 SGDLS, CDR2 YYNGEE. V shed 0 bases and J 5 bases; nucleotides not matched to a gene: 7. This CDR3 spans 16 amino acids. CDR3 in DNA: TGTGCCAGCAGCGTAGCCCCCCTAGCGGGGGTTGAGACCCAGTACTTC. Translated: CASSVAPLAGVETQYF.

V and J are TRBV5-1 and TRBJ2-7, with 10 positions matching TRBD2. The length of the CDR3 is 17 residues. Germline CDR1 SGHRS, CDR2 YFSETQ. V gave up 0 bases and J gave up 4 bases; unmatched junction bases: 10. The CDR3 loop is CASSLDSGGALGYEQYF. The CDR3 DNA is TGCGCCAGCAGCTTGGACAGCGGGGGGGCCCTCGGATACGAGCAGTACTTC.

V is TRBV27 and J is TRBJ2-1; D unclear. The CDR3 contains 12 residues. Per the germline V gene, CDR1 is MNHEY and CDR2 is SMNVEV (reference sequence). V was cut by 2 bases and J by 9 bases, with 8 bases left in between. The CDR3 protein is CASSLAGIEQFF. For the CDR3, the DNA is TGTGCCAGCAGTTTAGCAGGCATTGAGCAGTTCTTC.

This clone has a count of ten or more. The chain has TRBV18 and TRBJ2-2; TRBD2 agrees at 13 bases. V lost 0 bases, J lost 6 bases, and 4 bases stayed unmatched. The CDR3 length is 17 residues. The V gene's germline CDR1 is KGHSH and CDR2 LQKENI. CDR3 coding DNA: TGTGCCAGCTCACCACCGGGACTAGCGGGGATCTCCGGGGAGCTGTTTTTT. Translation: CASSPPGLAGISGELFF.

Details on this clone: The sample carries other DNA sequences with the same CDR3. The gene calls are TRBV7-2 and TRBJ2-5; no definite D call. V lost 1 base and J lost 1, with 4 bases in between. The CDR3 spans 13 residues. CDR1 and CDR2 (germline): SGHTA, FQGNSA. The CDR3 DNA reads TGTGCCAGCAGCTTAGGTAGCCAAGAGACCCAGTACTTC. It encodes CASSLGSQETQYF.

This clone was observed many times. The J gene is TRBJ2-6, the V gene TRBV7-2; TRBD2 agrees at 7 bases. CDR3 length: 15 amino acids. The V segment lost 5 bases and the J segment 2 bases; nucleotides outside the gene matches: 3. The germline gives CDR1 SGHTA, CDR2 FQGNSA. CDR3 DNA: TGTGCCAGCAGCCTAAGCGGGGCTGGGGCCAACGTCCTGACTTTC. Translating gives CASSLSGAGANVLTF.

This clone was seen repeatedly, ten times or more. This chain uses TRBV4-3 with TRBJ2-3; D might be TRBD1 (5 bases). The CDR3 loop spans 13 amino acids. Trimming shortened V by 0 bases and J by 10 bases, and 11 bases separated the two germline ends. The V gene's germline CDR1 is LGHNA and CDR2 YSLEER. DNA for the CDR3: TGCGCCAGCAGCCAAGAATCTGCAGGGTCGCAGTATTTT. Amino acids: CASSQESAGSQYF.

This clone was picked up many times. The gene calls are TRBV7-2 and TRBJ1-5; D unresolved. The CDR3 runs 14 residues. Germline CDR1 is SGHTA and CDR2 is FQGNSA. V gave up 2 bases and J gave up 6 bases, with 11 bases separating them. For the CDR3, the DNA is TGTGCCAGCAGCTTAAGCGGGAACCCTCAGCCCCAGCATTTT. Translating gives CASSLSGNPQPQHF.

The chain links TRBV19 to TRBJ2-5, with 14 bases matching TRBD2. Germline CDR1 and CDR2: LNHDA and SQIVND (reference sequence). CDR3 length equals 15 residues. V gave up 8 bases and J gave up 5 bases; unmatched junction bases: 7. As DNA, the CDR3 is TGTGCCAGTGGATCCGGGACTAGCGGGGGTGAGACCCAGTACTTC. Protein sequence: CASGSGTSGGETQYF.

This clone was picked up a small number of times. Germline is not matched at one junction end, which may reflect a read error. Other DNA variants within this sample encode the same CDR3. This chain links TRBV4-1 with TRBJ1-6; no clear D. The CDR3 is made up of 16 amino acids. CDR1 is MGHRA and CDR2 is YSYEKL in the germline V gene. CDR3 sequence: CASSQDPGRMQSPLHF. As DNA, the CDR3 is TGTGCCAGCAGCCAAGATCCCGGCAGGATGCAATCACCCCTCCACTTT.

This clone has more than one count but fewer than ten. J is TRBJ2-7 and V is TRBV6-6; 7 positions match TRBD1. V lost 5 bases, J lost 5 bases, and 3 bases stayed unmatched. Germline V gene lookup returns CDR1 MNHNY and CDR2 SVGAGI (reference sequence). The CDR3 is 12 residues long. The CDR3 nucleotides read TGTGCCAGCAGTCAGACAGGGCACGAGCAGTACTTC. Residues: CASSQTGHEQYF.

The chain links TRBV29-1 to TRBJ1-5, with TRBD1 identical over 9 bases. J gave up 6 bases and V 4 bases, and 4 bases lay outside the gene matches. The length of the CDR3 is 13 residues. The germline gives CDR1 SQVTM, CDR2 ANQGSEA. The CDR3 reads CSVVTGGGQPQHF. The CDR3 DNA follows: TGCAGCGTTGTAACAGGGGGCGGTCAGCCCCAGCATTTT. Filled out from reference TRBV29-1 and TRBJ1-5, the complete variable domain reads SAVISQKPSRDICQRGTSLTIQCQVDSQVTMMFWYRQQPGQSLTLIATANQGSEATYESGFVIDKFPISRPNLTFSTLTVSNMSPEDSSIYLCSVVTGGGQPQHFGDGTRLSIL.

This chain connects TRBV5-4 to TRBJ2-6, with a weak D call TRBD2 (6 bases). CDR3 length equals 16 residues. The V end lost 3 bases, the J end lost 1 base, and 11 bases lay between the germline ends. Germline CDR1 SGHNT, CDR2 YYREEE (reference sequence). The CDR3 region is CASSSGLYSGANVLTF. CDR3 nucleotide sequence: TGTGCCAGCAGCTCGGGACTGTATTCTGGGGCCAACGTCCTGACTTTC. Filled out from reference TRBV5-4 and TRBJ2-6, the complete variable domain reads ETGVTQSPTHLIKTRGQQVTLRCSSQSGHNTVSWYQQALGQGPQFIFQYYREEENGRGNFPPRFSGLQFPNYSSELNVNALELDDSALYLCASSSGLYSGANVLTFGAGSRLTVL.

This clone was found a few times. The rearrangement links TRBV2 to TRBJ2-3, with unresolved D. Germline lookup yields CDR1 SNHLY and CDR2 FYNNEI. Between the trimmed V and J ends, which lost 7 bases and 1 base, there was a span of 12 bases. This CDR3 region has 14 residues. CDR3 loop: CASNRDMGTDTQYF. CDR3 nucleotide sequence: TGTGCCAGCAATCGAGATATGGGCACAGATACGCAGTATTTT.

The chain joins TRBV18 to TRBJ1-2; no firm D call. CDR1 and CDR2 from the germline V gene are KGHSH and LQKENI. The CDR3 extends over 11 amino acids. Trimming took off 6 bases at V and 8 bases at J, with 10 bases between the two ends. Here the CDR3 reads CASSPKEGYTF. CDR3 nucleotide sequence: TGTGCCAGCTCCCCTAAGGAGGGCTACACCTTC.

This clone came up a few times. This chain links TRBV2 with TRBJ2-3; D unresolved. The length of the CDR3 is 13 residues. Germline values: CDR1 SNHLY, CDR2 FYNNEI. With 3 bases removed from V and 0 bases from J, the gap between germline ends came to 4 bases. The CDR3 sequence: CASSETSTDTQYF. The CDR3, as DNA: TGTGCCAGCAGTGAGACTAGCACAGATACGCAGTATTTT.

The V gene is TRBV6-5, the J gene TRBJ2-7; TRBD1 agrees at 7 bases. Looked up from germline, CDR1 is MNHEY and CDR2 is SVGAGI. This CDR3 spans 15 amino acids. The V segment lost 2 bases and the J segment 3 bases; nucleotides outside the gene matches: 7. The DNA for the CDR3 is TGTGCCAGCAGTTACACAGGACAGGTGGACTACGAGCAGTACTTC. It is translated as CASSYTGQVDYEQYF.

Written as DNA, the CDR3 is TGCGCCAGCAGTGAAGCCGGGACAGGGGCCCACGAGCAGTACTTC. Its protein product is CASSEAGTGAHEQYF. The rearrangement links TRBV10-1 to TRBJ2-7, with 10 nucleotides matching TRBD1. The ends lost 3 bases at V and 5 bases at J; junction bases unmatched: 7. CDR1 and CDR2 (germline): WNHNN, SYGVQD (reference sequence). The CDR3 is 15 amino acids.

V gene TRBV5-6 combines with J gene TRBJ1-5; 8 bases map to TRBD1. Trimming cost V 2 bases and J 2 bases; bases outside gene matches: 6. CDR1 SGHDT and CDR2 YYEEEE come from the germline V gene. CDR3 size: 16 residues. The CDR3 protein is CASSFQTGAGNQPQHF. In DNA form, the CDR3 reads TGTGCCAGCAGCTTCCAGACAGGGGCGGGCAATCAGCCCCAGCATTTT.

This clone occurred a few times. The gene calls are TRBV5-1 and TRBJ1-3, with TRBD1 as a possible D gene (6 bases). V shed 4 bases and J shed 0 bases, with 11 bases lying between them. Looked up from germline, CDR1 is SGHRS and CDR2 is YFSETQ. The length of the CDR3 is 15 residues. The CDR3 sequence: CASSPSDSSGNTIYF. The CDR3 nucleotides are TGCGCCAGCAGCCCGTCGGACAGCTCTGGAAACACCATATATTTT.

The chain employs TRBV2 and TRBJ1-2, with 10 bases aligning to TRBD1. The CDR3 extends over 14 amino acids. The V segment lost 6 bases and the J segment 6 bases; nucleotides outside the gene matches: 7. Germline V lookup: CDR1 SNHLY, CDR2 FYNNEI. Here the CDR3 reads CASRTGGASHGYTF. For the CDR3, the DNA is TGTGCCAGCAGGACAGGGGGCGCTTCTCATGGCTACACCTTC.

This clone was counted a few times. Additional DNA sequences in this sample encode the identical CDR3. This rearrangement joins TRBV28 to TRBJ2-2; TRBD2 might be the D (6 bases). This CDR3 contains 13 residues. CDR1 and CDR2 from the germline V gene are MDHEN and SYDVKM. V dropped 8 bases and J dropped 1 base, with 8 bases sitting between them. This chain's CDR3 is CASGTGNTGELFF. The CDR3 coding sequence is TGTGCCAGCGGGACTGGGAACACCGGGGAGCTGTTTTTT.

This clone has just one count. V and J are TRBV6-4 and TRBJ2-7, with 10 bases that match TRBD2. Germline V CDR1 and CDR2: MRHNA, SNTAGT. The CDR3 sequence is 16 residues long. After removal of 4 bases from V and 4 bases from J, the junction contained 10 bases not matched to a gene. The CDR3, as DNA: TGTGCCAGCAGTGGGCGGGCTAGCGGGGGAGGTTACGAGCAGTACTTC. Its translation: CASSGRASGGGYEQYF.

This clone was found a few times. V gene TRBV6-5 combines with J gene TRBJ2-3; 8 nucleotides line up with TRBD2. This CDR3 is 15 amino acids long. The germline gives CDR1 MNHEY, CDR2 SVGAGI. Germline trimming cut 10 bases from V and 11 bases from J; bases unmatched to any gene: 20. CDR3: CATIGGLGDNKQQYF. In DNA, the CDR3 is TGTGCCACCATAGGGGGACTAGGTGACAACAAACAGCAGTATTTT.

V usage is TRBV5-1 and J usage is TRBJ2-3; 9 bases match TRBD1. The CDR3 has 16 residues. Per germline, CDR1 SGHRS and CDR2 YFSETQ. J lost 2 bases, V lost 1 base, and 5 bases had no gene match. Written as DNA, the CDR3 is TGCGCCAGCAGCTTGTCGGGGACAGGGTACACAGATACGCAGTATTTT. Translated, it gives CASSLSGTGYTDTQYF. The full variable domain, its missing parts supplied by reference TRBV5-1 and TRBJ2-3, is KAGVTQTPRYLIKTRGQQVTLSCSPISGHRSVSWYQQTPGQGLQFLFEYFSETQRNKGNFPGRFSGRQFSNSRSEMNVSTLELGDSALYLCASSLSGTGYTDTQYFGPGTRLTVL.